Listed below are T cell receptor beta chains from one sample, sequenced in a study of PD-1 blockade in classical Hodgkin lymphoma. Produced via immunoSEQ multiplex PCR; TCRdb's table is partial and in-frame only. The table shows more than 20,000 clones, with roughly 70% occurring only once. This sample comprised peripheral blood mononuclear cells (PBMCs), obtained before the fourth cycle of nivolumab. These receptors all stem from a human donor with classical Hodgkin lymphoma. Both conserved end residues are part of each CDR3.

j_call,v_call,cdr3_length,cdr3_aa
TRBJ2-1,TRBV4-1,15,CASSHARDLYNEQFF
TRBJ2-7,TRBV5-1,14,CASSLGQKTDEQYF
TRBJ2-7,TRBV7-7,15,CARTGGPPYFYEQYF
TRBJ2-2,TRBV7-9,17,CASSPPSASGRTGELFF
TRBJ2-7,TRBV6-8,11,CASSENYEQYF
TRBJ2-1,TRBV5-1,14,CASSLGGRDNEQFF
TRBJ1-4,TRBV30,15,CAPFRLVATNEKLFF
TRBJ2-7,TRBV11-3,13,CASARQGSYEQYF
TRBJ2-7,TRBV6-1,13,CASASGDSYEQYF
TRBJ1-3,TRBV18,17,CASSPLGSGYSGNTIYF
TRBJ1-2,TRBV11-2,14,CASSLRDGVGGYTF
TRBJ2-1,TRBV5-1,15,CASSFAGGPFDEQFF
TRBJ1-6,TRBV5-6,18,CASSDLGQQSSYNSPLHF
TRBJ2-1,TRBV28,15,CASSVTSAPTLEQFF
TRBJ2-1,TRBV7-6,14,CASSRTSGLNEQFF
TRBJ1-4,TRBV6-5,15,CASSYLSSSQGKLFF
TRBJ1-1,TRBV11-2,19,CASRPVWGQGGRRNTEAFF
TRBJ2-3,TRBV14,12,CASSQSSATQYF
TRBJ2-7,TRBV4-2,15,CASSQDQGGTYEQYF
TRBJ2-2,TRBV5-5,13,CASSLSDSGELFF
TRBJ1-1,TRBV5-1,15,CASSLAGGGNTEAFF
TRBJ1-5,TRBV7-8,16,CASSLSLIRGRQPQHF
TRBJ1-1,TRBV5-1,14,CASRTGGMNTEAFF
TRBJ1-1,TRBV10-3,11,CAIGTNTEAFF
TRBJ1-5,TRBV2,13,CASSGGANQPQHF
TRBJ2-2,TRBV5-1,16,CASSTSGRAGTGELFF
TRBJ1-5,TRBV18,12,CASSATGTPEHF
TRBJ2-7,TRBV7-9,14,CASSPPGQPYEQYF
TRBJ2-1,TRBV2,14,CASLPLLSGNEQFF
TRBJ2-6,TRBV5-6,16,CASSLELNAGANVLTF
TRBJ1-6,TRBV19,18,CASSILASDEGYNSPLHF
TRBJ2-3,TRBV9,14,CASNRQARTDTQYF
TRBJ2-3,TRBV4-3,15,CASRQTSGPRDTQYF
TRBJ1-2,TRBV4-2,16,CASSHAPGTGEYGYTF
NA,TRBV7-2,14,CASSLGGGIYEQYF
TRBJ2-5,TRBV20-1,10,CSATLPPQYF
TRBJ1-2,TRBV16,14,CASSQSWTDYGYTF
TRBJ1-1,TRBV4-1,16,CASSPLGGPSNTEAFF
TRBJ1-5,TRBV6-5,14,CASSYSQLNQPQHF
TRBJ2-7,TRBV18,14,CASSLGQGNYEQYF
NA,TRBV7-2,15,CASSPGQGSFYEQYF
TRBJ2-2,TRBV5-1,12,CASTGDTGELFF
TRBJ1-5,TRBV2,13,CASSDNRLMAEHF
TRBJ2-4,TRBV10-3,14,CASSSGGGGNIQYF
TRBJ2-1,TRBV6-1,15,CASRARGGTYNEQFF
TRBJ2-7,TRBV6-6,16,CASSYSGRGSSYEQYF
TRBJ2-7,TRBV7-2,14,CASSLTSGVYEQYF
TRBJ2-7,TRBV5-4,14,CASSLSLDSYEQYF
TRBJ1-1,TRBV6-5,13,CASSPDLTGRAFF
TRBJ1-5,TRBV19,13,CASSISAGLVQHF
TRBJ1-1,TRBV12-5,16,CASGFRTGGSSTEAFF